The entry that follows covers one TCR beta chain sequence. This entry comes from a study of blood T cell repertoires in COVID-19. Study-level background: Sites across the United States, Italy and Spain contributed samples from acute and convalescent COVID-19. PBMCs, B-cell-depleted T cells, or T cells were the source of the cDNA or gDNA that made up the material.

Per the original data handling: Counts of nucleated cells, estimated from reference gene primer amplification, were obtained. Data came from immunoSEQ multiplex PCR; TCRdb stores just in-frame clones and leaves some out. V and J calls and clone size are those listed in that table; D and trimming were worked out from the DNA. Found here are about 38,000 clones, about 85% of them singletons; the top ten hold roughly 5.2%. Trimming removed 4 bases at V and 0 bases at J, with 14 bases between. CDR1 SGHTA and CDR2 FQGNSA come from the germline V gene. The CDR3 runs to 16 residues. This clonotype originated in a man aged 50-59 years with active COVID-19. Material: peripheral blood. The chain recombines TRBV7-2 with TRBJ2-3; a weak D match, TRBD1 (6 bases). CDR3 region: CASSSMGAGSTDTQYF. CDR3 in DNA: TGTGCCAGCAGCTCTATGGGGGCAGGGAGCACAGATACGCAGTATTTT.